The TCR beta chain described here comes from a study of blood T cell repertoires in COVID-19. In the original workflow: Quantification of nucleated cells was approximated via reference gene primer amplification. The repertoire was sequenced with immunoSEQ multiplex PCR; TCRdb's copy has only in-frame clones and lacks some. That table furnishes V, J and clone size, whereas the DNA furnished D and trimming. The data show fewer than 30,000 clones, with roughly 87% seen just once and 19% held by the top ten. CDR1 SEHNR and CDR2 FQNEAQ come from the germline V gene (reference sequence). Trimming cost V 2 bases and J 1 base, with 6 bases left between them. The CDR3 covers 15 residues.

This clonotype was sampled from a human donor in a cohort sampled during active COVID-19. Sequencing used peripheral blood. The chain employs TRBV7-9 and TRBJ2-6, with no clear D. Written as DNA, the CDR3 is TGTGCCAGCAGCTTATTATCTTCTGGGGCCAACGTCCTGACTTTC. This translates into CASSLLSSGANVLTF.